Included here is one TCR beta chain sequence, with context. The antigen remains unidentified. The CDR3 consists of 15 residues. The V and J ends lost 4 bases and 5 bases, in that order; junction bases with no gene match: 7. The germline gives CDR1 SGHTS, CDR2 YDEGEE. This entry belongs to a study of T cell responses to AZD1222 COVID-19 vaccine. In the study overall: Second-dose recipients at about 4 or about 12 weeks were treated as one pooled group. Study-level points and caveats: Most donors were white British and more were female, and clonal diversity was possibly underestimated. It was only 6 or 7 AZD1222 recipients who were seropositive at baseline. Elevations in Spike-specific TCR breadth and depth followed administration of two AZD1222 doses.

This table comes from immunoSEQ multiplex PCR, and its TCRdb copy is limited to in-frame clones, with some not included. The data contain some 91,000 clones, 75% to 90% of them singletons. The rearrangement joins TRBV5-8 to TRBJ1-4; 8 nucleotides agree with TRBD1. The source material was peripheral blood, sampled on day 0 of AZD1222 vaccination. The receptor was derived from an adult in good health. The CDR3 nucleotides read TGTGCCAGCAGCCGTGGACAGGGTGGAAATGAAAAACTGTTTTTT. Translating it yields CASSRGQGGNEKLFF.